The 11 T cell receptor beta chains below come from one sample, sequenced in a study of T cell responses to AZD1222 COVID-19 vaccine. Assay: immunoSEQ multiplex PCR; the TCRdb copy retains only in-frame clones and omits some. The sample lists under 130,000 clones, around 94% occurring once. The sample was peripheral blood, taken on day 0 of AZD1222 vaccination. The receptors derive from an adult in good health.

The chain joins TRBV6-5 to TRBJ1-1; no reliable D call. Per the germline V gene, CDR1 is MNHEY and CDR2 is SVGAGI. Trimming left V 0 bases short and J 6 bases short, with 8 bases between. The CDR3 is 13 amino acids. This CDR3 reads CASSYSGRSEAFF. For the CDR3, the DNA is TGTGCCAGCAGTTACTCAGGCAGATCTGAAGCTTTCTTT.

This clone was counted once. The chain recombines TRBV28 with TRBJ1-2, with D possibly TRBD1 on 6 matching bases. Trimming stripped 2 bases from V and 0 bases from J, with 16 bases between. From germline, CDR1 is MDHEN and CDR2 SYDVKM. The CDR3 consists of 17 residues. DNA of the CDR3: TGTGCCAGCAGTTTAATGTCAGGGGTGGGTCCTAACTATGGCTACACCTTC. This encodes CASSLMSGVGPNYGYTF.

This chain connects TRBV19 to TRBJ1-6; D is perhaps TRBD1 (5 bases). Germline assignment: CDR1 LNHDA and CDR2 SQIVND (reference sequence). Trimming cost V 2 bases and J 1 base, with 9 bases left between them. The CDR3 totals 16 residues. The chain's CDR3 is CASSISGRSYNSPLHF. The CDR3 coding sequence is TGTGCCAGTAGTATATCAGGGAGATCCTATAATTCACCCCTCCACTTT.

DNA of the CDR3: TGTGCCAGTAGTACCGGAAGGACAGGTGGCCAGCCCCAGCATTTT. It specifies CASSTGRTGGQPQHF. This chain connects TRBV19 to TRBJ1-5; 7 nucleotides agree with TRBD1. The length of the CDR3 is 15 residues. V dropped 4 bases and J dropped 7; count of bases not matched to a gene: 10. Germline V gene lookup returns CDR1 LNHDA and CDR2 SQIVND (reference sequence).

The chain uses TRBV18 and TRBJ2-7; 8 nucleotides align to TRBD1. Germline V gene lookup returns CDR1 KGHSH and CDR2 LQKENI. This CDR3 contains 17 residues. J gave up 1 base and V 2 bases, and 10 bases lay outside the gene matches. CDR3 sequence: CASSPFTIGTGSYEQYF. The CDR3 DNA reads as TGTGCCAGCTCACCATTTACGATAGGGACAGGATCCTACGAGCAGTACTTC.

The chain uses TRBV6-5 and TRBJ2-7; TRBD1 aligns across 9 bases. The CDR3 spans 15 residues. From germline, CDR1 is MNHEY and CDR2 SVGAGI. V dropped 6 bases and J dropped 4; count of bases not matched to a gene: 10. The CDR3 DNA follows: TGTGCCAGCAGCAACGAGGGGACAGGGTTTTACGAGCAGTACTTC. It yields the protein CASSNEGTGFYEQYF.

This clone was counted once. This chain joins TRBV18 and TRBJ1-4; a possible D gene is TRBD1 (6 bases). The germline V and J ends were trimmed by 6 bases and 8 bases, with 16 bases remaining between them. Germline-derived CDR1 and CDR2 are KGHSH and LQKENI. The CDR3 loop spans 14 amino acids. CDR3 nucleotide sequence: TGTGCCAGCTCGCGGACAGCGGGTCGAGAAAAACTGTTTTTT. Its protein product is CASSRTAGREKLFF.

DNA of the CDR3: TGTGCCAGCAGCTTGGGCCGGACAGGGAGTAGCAATCAGCCCCAGCATTTT. Translating gives CASSLGRTGSSNQPQHF. The V gene is TRBV5-5, the J gene TRBJ1-5; 8 bases are shared with TRBD1. The CDR3 is 17 residues long. In germline, CDR1 is SGHKS, CDR2 YYEKEE (reference sequence). With 0 bases clipped from V and 0 bases from J, the junction kept 5 bases outside the gene matches.

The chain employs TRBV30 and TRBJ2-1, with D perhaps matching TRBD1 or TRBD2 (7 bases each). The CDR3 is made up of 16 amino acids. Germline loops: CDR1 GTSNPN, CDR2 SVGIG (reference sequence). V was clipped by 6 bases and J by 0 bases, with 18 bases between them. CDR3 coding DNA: TGTGCCTGCTCGTCAGGGGGGGATCTCTCCTACAATGAGCAGTTCTTC. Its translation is CACSSGGDLSYNEQFF.

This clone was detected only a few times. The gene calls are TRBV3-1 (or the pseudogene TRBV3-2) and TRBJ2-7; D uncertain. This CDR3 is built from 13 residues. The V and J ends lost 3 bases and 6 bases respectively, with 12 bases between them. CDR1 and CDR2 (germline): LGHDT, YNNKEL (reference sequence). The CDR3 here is CASSHDGLGEQYF. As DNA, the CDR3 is TGTGCCAGCAGCCACGACGGGCTAGGCGAGCAGTACTTC.

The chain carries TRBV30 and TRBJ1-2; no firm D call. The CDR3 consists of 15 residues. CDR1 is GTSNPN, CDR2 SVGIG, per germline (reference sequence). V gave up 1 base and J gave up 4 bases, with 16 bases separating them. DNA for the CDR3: TGTGCCTGGAGTGCCTACAACGGACCTGCCTATGGCTACACCTTC. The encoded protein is CAWSAYNGPAYGYTF.